This paragraph reports one TCR beta chain. Its target is not known. The data derive from a study of T cell responses to AZD1222 COVID-19 vaccine. Study-wide results and caveats: With two AZD1222 doses given, Spike-specific TCR breadth and depth both rose. Among vaccine-associated CD4 TCRs, coverage spanned spike, with dominance at 160-218 and 743-854. White British donors predominated, females outnumbered males, and clonal diversity was possibly underestimated. Among spike-specific TCRs, nearly half reportedly target unmutated variant regions.

Sequencing used immunoSEQ multiplex PCR; TCRdb keeps in-frame clones, though not all of them. The sample records some 140,000 clones, around nine tenths being singletons. The V end lost 0 bases, the J end lost 8 bases, and 11 bases lay between the germline ends. The CDR3 length is 14 residues. The germline V gene has CDR1 KGHSH and CDR2 LQKENI. The TCR was taken from an adult in good health. The V call is TRBV18, the J call TRBJ1-3; a weak D match, TRBD1 (5 bases). The sample was peripheral blood, taken on day 0 of AZD1222 vaccination. CDR3 DNA: TGTGCCAGCTCACCACCGACTGCGGGGGACACCATATATTTT. This encodes CASSPPTAGDTIYF.